These 23 T cell receptor beta chains came from one sample sequenced in a study of vaccination effects on CD4 cells after COVID-19. Antigen-specific CD4+ T cells were first expanded with viral peptide pools by the ViraFEST assay and only then sequenced. Scientists isolated CD4+ T cells after a roughly 9-day culture period ended. Each participant was given two doses of one vaccine (BNT162b2 or mRNA-1273). Profiled with immunoSEQ multiplex PCR; TCRdb holds only in-frame clones, not every one. The table has approximately 28,000 clones, about 80% seen once; the top ten hold 6.5%. For these receptors, no antigen is known. Sequenced material: CD4+ T cells from PBMCs cultured with SARS-CoV-2 spike peptides, taken after COVID-19 vaccination. These receptor sequences come from a human donor who received a COVID-19 vaccine. Some clones in this sample may be carry-over from other donors' samples.

The rearrangement uses TRBV4-1 and TRBJ2-1; 8 bases map to TRBD2. The ends lost 4 bases at V and 9 bases at J; junction bases unmatched: 8. The CDR3 extends over 14 amino acids. The germline gives CDR1 MGHRA, CDR2 YSYEKL. CDR3 loop: CASSPQYGGGEQFF. The CDR3 coding sequence is TGCGCCAGCAGCCCCCAATACGGGGGGGGTGAGCAGTTCTTC.

This chain links TRBV5-4 with TRBJ1-1; D might be TRBD1 (6 bases). Germline V CDR1 and CDR2: SGHNT, YYREEE (reference sequence). CDR3 size: 16 residues. The V end was cut by 1 base, the J end by 3 bases, with 16 bases between. In DNA, the CDR3 is TGTGCCAGCAGCTTGTCTAGGGGGGCGACGTACACTGAAGCTTTCTTT. This encodes CASSLSRGATYTEAFF.

This clone was seen once. V and J are TRBV2 and TRBJ2-3; D not resolved. The CDR3 runs to 12 residues. CDR1 is SNHLY and CDR2 is FYNNEI in the germline V gene. Trimming took 3 bases from V and 0 from J, leaving 1 base between them. The CDR3 DNA follows: TGTGCCAGCAGTGAGAGCACAGATACGCAGTATTTT. Translating it yields CASSESTDTQYF.

V and J are TRBV5-1 and TRBJ1-4, with D unresolved. Trimming left V 0 bases short and J 6 bases short, with 15 bases between. CDR3 length equals 16 residues. CDR1 is SGHRS, CDR2 YFSETQ, per germline. The CDR3, as DNA: TGCGCCAGCAGCTTGGCGGACCCTACCTTCCATGAAAAACTGTTTTTT. Protein: CASSLADPTFHEKLFF.

This clone was seen only once. The chain links TRBV5-1 to TRBJ1-2; D is perhaps TRBD1 (6 bases). V dropped 3 bases and J dropped 1 base, with 13 bases sitting between them. CDR3 length: 15 residues. Germline V gives CDR1 SGHRS, CDR2 YFSETQ. The CDR3 coding sequence is TGCGCCAGCAGCTCCACAGGGCCCCTTAACTATGGCTACACCTTC. This gives the protein CASSSTGPLNYGYTF.

The V call is TRBV5-1, the J call TRBJ2-2; D is unresolved. V dropped 7 bases and J dropped 0 bases, with 13 bases sitting between them. The CDR3 has 15 residues. The germline V gene has CDR1 SGHRS and CDR2 YFSETQ. CDR3 amino acids: CASGLWQSNTGELFF. Here the CDR3 DNA reads TGCGCCAGCGGATTGTGGCAGTCGAACACCGGGGAGCTGTTTTTT.

The chain is built from TRBV6-5 and TRBJ2-5; no clear D. The CDR3 contains 13 residues. Trimming took off 5 bases at V and 2 bases at J, with 9 bases between the two ends. In germline, CDR1 is MNHEY, CDR2 SVGAGI. The CDR3 region has the DNA TGTGCCAGCAGTATTCTCAGGCAAGAGACCCAGTACTTC. Translation gives CASSILRQETQYF.

This chain joins TRBV3-1 (or the pseudogene TRBV3-2) and TRBJ1-2; 7 nucleotides match TRBD1. Germline V lookup: CDR1 LGHDT, CDR2 YNNKEL (reference sequence). Trimming at V came to 1 base and at J to 2 bases, leaving 10 bases not matched to a gene. This CDR3 comprises 17 residues. CDR3 protein: CASSQGTGTARNYGYTF. CDR3 bases: TGTGCCAGCAGCCAAGGCACAGGGACAGCTCGCAACTATGGCTACACCTTC.

The chain joins TRBV6-1 to TRBJ1-6, with a possible D match to TRBD1 (5 bases). The CDR3 sequence is 16 residues long. Deletions cut 0 bases from V and 8 bases from J, with 14 bases between. Germline CDR1 and CDR2: MNHNS and SASEGT. The CDR3 sequence is CASSEASGRLDSPLHF. CDR3 coding DNA: TGTGCCAGCAGTGAAGCATCAGGGAGATTGGATTCACCCCTCCACTTT.

This clone was detected once. The chain recombines TRBV18 with TRBJ1-6, with a possible D match to TRBD1 (5 bases). Germline CDR1 is KGHSH and CDR2 is LQKENI. The CDR3 sequence is 19 residues long. V dropped 0 bases and J dropped 6 bases, with 21 bases sitting between them. CDR3 in amino acids: CASSPPQAAWGRGNSPLHF. The CDR3 bases are TGTGCCAGCTCACCACCTCAGGCCGCGTGGGGTAGGGGTAATTCACCCCTCCACTTT. Drawing the rest from reference TRBV18 and TRBJ1-6, the complete variable domain is NAGVMQNPRHLVRRRGQEARLRCSPMKGHSHVYWYRQLPEEGLKFMVYLQKENIIDESGMPKERFSAEFPKEGPSILRIQQVVRGDSAAYFCASSPPQAAWGRGNSPLHFGNGTRLTVT.

The chain recombines TRBV16 with TRBJ2-1; the match to TRBD2 covers 9 bases. CDR1 and CDR2 (germline): KGHSY, FQNENV. This CDR3 is 16 amino acids long. V lost 0 bases to trimming and J lost 4 bases; unmatched junction nucleotides: 4. The CDR3 DNA sequence: TGTGCCAGCAGCCAATCTGCAGCGGGGGGTTACAATGAGCAGTTCTTC. Protein sequence: CASSQSAAGGYNEQFF.

The table lists this clone with a few counts. This chain joins TRBV6-2 or TRBV6-3 and TRBJ1-6; 7 nucleotides line up with TRBD1. The V and J ends lost 4 bases and 4 bases, in that order; junction bases with no gene match: 4. There are 15 residues in the CDR3. CDR1 MNHEY and CDR2 SVGEGT come from the germline V gene. The CDR3 protein is CASSFPGQYNSPLHF. The DNA of the CDR3 is TGTGCCAGCAGTTTCCCGGGACAGTATAATTCACCCCTCCACTTT.

The chain employs TRBV7-2 and TRBJ2-5, with 7 bases lining up with TRBD1. Trimming removed 2 bases from V and 1 base from J; junction bases left unmatched: 4. CDR1 and CDR2 (germline): SGHTA, FQGNSA. This CDR3 contains 15 residues. The CDR3 DNA reads TGTGCCAGCAGCTTAATGGGACAGCCCCAAGAGACCCAGTACTTC. Protein sequence: CASSLMGQPQETQYF.

This clone has just a few counts. This chain uses TRBV5-8 with TRBJ2-7; 9 bases are a match to TRBD1. V was clipped by 5 bases and J by 2 bases; unmatched bases: 8. Germline CDR1 reads SGHTS; CDR2 reads YDEGEE. This CDR3 has 15 amino acids. CDR3 DNA: TGTGCCAGCAGTAAGGACAGGGGTGAAGCCTACGAGCAGTACGTC. It encodes CASSKDRGEAYEQYV.

The chain employs TRBV5-1 and TRBJ1-2; 9 bases fit TRBD1. CDR3 length: 14 residues. The trim removed 5 bases at V and 4 bases at J, leaving 6 bases unmatched. CDR1 SGHRS and CDR2 YFSETQ come from the germline V gene. CDR3 nucleotides: TGCGCCAGCAGTTATACAGGGGGCCTCTATGGCTACACCTTC. It yields the protein CASSYTGGLYGYTF.

The rearrangement joins TRBV4-1 to TRBJ1-2, with a possible D match to TRBD1 (5 bases). Per the germline V gene, CDR1 is MGHRA and CDR2 is YSYEKL. With 1 base removed from V and 3 bases from J, the gap between germline ends came to 18 bases. The CDR3 consists of 17 residues. The CDR3 bases are TGCGCCAGCAGCCAAGGTCCCTCAGGGTTTCCCTACTATGGCTACACCTTC. Amino acid sequence: CASSQGPSGFPYYGYTF.

Worth noting for this clone: Different DNA sequences within this sample yield the same CDR3. The chain links TRBV28 to TRBJ1-2, with unresolved D. Trimming shortened V by 5 bases and J by 2 bases, and 9 bases separated the two germline ends. The CDR3 is 13 amino acids. From germline, CDR1 is MDHEN and CDR2 SYDVKM. The CDR3 is CASSPFGNYGYTF. In nucleotides, the CDR3 is TGTGCCAGCAGTCCATTCGGCAACTATGGCTACACCTTC.

V gene TRBV7-2 combines with J gene TRBJ1-3; tentatively, D is TRBD1 (5 bases). Trimming removed 3 bases at V and 0 bases at J, with 18 bases between. Germline values: CDR1 SGHTA, CDR2 FQGNSA. The CDR3 contains 18 residues. The DNA of the CDR3 is TGTGCCAGCAGCTTGGGTCTAAAGGGGAGTTACTCTGGAAACACCATATATTTT. Its protein is CASSLGLKGSYSGNTIYF.

In this sample, this clone turned up once. This chain links TRBV2 with TRBJ2-5; no clear D gene. The CDR3 spans 13 residues. V was clipped by 3 bases and J by 5 bases, with 10 bases between them. CDR1 and CDR2 (germline): SNHLY, FYNNEI. The CDR3 nucleotides are TGTGCCAGCAGTGAGGGTAGCTGGGAGACCCAGTACTTC. The encoded protein is CASSEGSWETQYF.

This clone showed up just a few times. The rearrangement uses TRBV27 and TRBJ1-2, with D hard to call. CDR3 length: 14 amino acids. V shed 1 base and J shed 6 bases, with 12 bases lying between them. In germline, CDR1 is MNHEY, CDR2 SMNVEV (reference sequence). CDR3: CASSLWSGGNGYTF. The DNA for the CDR3 is TGTGCCAGCAGTTTATGGAGTGGAGGGAATGGCTACACCTTC.

The gene calls are TRBV5-1 and TRBJ2-4, with a weak D call TRBD1 (5 bases). Looked up from germline, CDR1 is SGHRS and CDR2 is YFSETQ. Trimming stripped 4 bases from V and 0 bases from J, with 14 bases between. CDR3 length: 16 residues. This CDR3 is CASSPTDNLAKNIQYF. The CDR3 nucleotides are TGCGCCAGCAGCCCGACAGACAATCTAGCCAAAAACATTCAGTACTTC.

The rearrangement links TRBV27 to TRBJ1-1, with D hard to call. Germline CDR1 MNHEY, CDR2 SMNVEV (reference sequence). The length of the CDR3 is 15 residues. Trimming cost V 4 bases and J 1 base, with 13 bases left between them. The CDR3 DNA reads as TGTGCCAGCAGTTCGCCTATGTCAGGGAACACTGAAGCTTTCTTT. Encoded protein: CASSSPMSGNTEAFF.

The gene calls are TRBV12-3 or TRBV12-4 and TRBJ1-1; tentatively, D is TRBD1 (6 bases). V was pared by 7 bases and J by 3 bases, with 12 bases between. CDR3 length equals 13 residues. The CDR3 loop is CASTGAIHTEAFF. Written as DNA, the CDR3 is TGTGCCAGCACGGGGGCGATACACACTGAAGCTTTCTTT.